This T cell receptor (beta chain) came from a study of T cell responses to AZD1222 COVID-19 vaccine. Study observations and caveats: Only a handful of AZD1222 recipients, more than five in all, had baseline seropositivity.

In regard to this clone: Antigen: not known.

Produced via immunoSEQ multiplex PCR; TCRdb's table is partial and in-frame only. This sample has 100,000 to 150,000 clones; around nine tenths occur once, and the top ten carry 7.2%. CDR3 length: 12 amino acids. V shed 6 bases, J shed 8 bases, and the junction held 2 bases outside the gene matches. CDR1 is MDHEN and CDR2 is SYDVKM in the germline V gene. The clonotype was recovered from an adult in good health. The rearrangement uses TRBV28 and TRBJ1-2; 11 positions match TRBD1. Specimen: peripheral blood, collected on day 0 of AZD1222 vaccination. The CDR3 sequence is CASRRTGGGYTF. CDR3 sequence (DNA): TGTGCCAGCAGGCGGACAGGGGGCGGCTACACCTTC.